One sample yielded the 3 T cell receptor beta chains listed below, sequenced in a study of cytomegalovirus exposure and HLA in healthy donors. Repertoires were generated with immunoSEQ multiplex PCR, while TCRdb's copy carries only in-frame clones and drops some. The sample includes approximately 270,000 clones, about 90% of them seen just once. The sequencing input was PBMCs. The origin of the receptors is a man aged 18 to 30 in good health and CMV-seropositive.

V usage is TRBV27 and J usage is TRBJ1-5; the D gene is possibly TRBD1 (5 bases). This CDR3 is 15 amino acids long. Trimming left V 2 bases short and J 2 bases short, with 10 bases between. Germline V lookup: CDR1 MNHEY, CDR2 SMNVEV (reference sequence). In nucleotides, the CDR3 is TGTGCCAGCAGTTTAGCGGGGGAAGGCAATCAGCCCCAGCATTTT. It specifies CASSLAGEGNQPQHF.

V and J are TRBV5-4 and TRBJ2-5; no definite D call. The V gene lost 0 bases and the J gene lost 5 bases, with 14 bases spanning the gap. Germline lookup yields CDR1 SGHNT and CDR2 YYREEE (reference sequence). CDR3 length equals 15 residues. CDR3 sequence (DNA): TGTGCCAGCAGCTTGGGAGTGTCAGCCTCGGAGACCCAGTACTTC. It yields the protein CASSLGVSASETQYF.

This chain connects TRBV28 to TRBJ1-1; 7 nucleotides match TRBD1. Germline V gene data show CDR1 as MDHEN and CDR2 as SYDVKM. There are 13 residues in the CDR3. CDR3 protein: CATNDRVNTEAFF. The CDR3 nucleotides are TGTGCGACCAATGACAGGGTGAACACTGAAGCTTTCTTT.